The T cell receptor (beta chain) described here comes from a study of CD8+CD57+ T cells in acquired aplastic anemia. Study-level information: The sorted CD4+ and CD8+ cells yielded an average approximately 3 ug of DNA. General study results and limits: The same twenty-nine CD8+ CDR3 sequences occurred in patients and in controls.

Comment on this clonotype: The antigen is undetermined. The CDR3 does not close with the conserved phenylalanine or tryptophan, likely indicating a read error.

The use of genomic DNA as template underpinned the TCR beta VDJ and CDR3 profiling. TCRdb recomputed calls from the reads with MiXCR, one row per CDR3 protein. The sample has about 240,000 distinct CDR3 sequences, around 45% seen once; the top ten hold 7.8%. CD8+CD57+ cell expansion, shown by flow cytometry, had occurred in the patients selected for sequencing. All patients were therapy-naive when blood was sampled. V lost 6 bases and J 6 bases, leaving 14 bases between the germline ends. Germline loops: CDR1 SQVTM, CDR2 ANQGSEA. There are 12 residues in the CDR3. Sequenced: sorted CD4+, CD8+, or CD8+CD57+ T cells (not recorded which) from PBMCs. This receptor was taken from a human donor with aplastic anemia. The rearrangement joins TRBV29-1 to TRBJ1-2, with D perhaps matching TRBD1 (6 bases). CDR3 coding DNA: TGCAGCGTCGATAACAGGGCAGATGGCTACACCCTC. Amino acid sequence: CSVDNRADGYTL.